Shown below are 8 T cell receptor beta chains from a single sample sequenced in a study of blood T cell repertoires in COVID-19. Libraries were prepared by immunoSEQ multiplex PCR; TCRdb keeps only in-frame clonotypes and omits some of them. The sample includes 80,000 to 100,000 clones, more than 65% of them seen just once. Sequences were obtained from peripheral blood. The receptors originated from a man between 60 and 70 years old with acute or convalescent COVID-19.

The chain recombines TRBV7-2 with TRBJ1-1; D remains ambiguous. Germline lookup yields CDR1 SGHTA and CDR2 FQGNSA. This CDR3 is built from 13 residues. V was pared by 5 bases and J by 8 bases, with 15 bases between. CDR3 loop: CASSLLGFSEAFF. CDR3 nucleotides: TGTGCCAGCAGCCTCCTCGGGTTTAGCGAAGCTTTCTTT. Based on the CDR3 plus reference TRBV7-2 and TRBJ1-1, the full variable domain is GAGVSQSPSNKVTEKGKDVELRCDPISGHTALYWYRQSLGQGLEFLIYFQGNSAPDKSGLPSDRFSAERTGGSVSTLTIQRTQQEDSAVYLCASSLLGFSEAFFGQGTRLTVV.

V gene TRBV27 combines with J gene TRBJ2-7; 8 positions match TRBD2. Looked up from germline, CDR1 is MNHEY and CDR2 is SMNVEV (reference sequence). CDR3 length equals 14 residues. V lost 10 bases to trimming and J lost 4 bases; unmatched junction nucleotides: 12. CDR3: CATPTEREWYEQYF. CDR3 bases: TGTGCCACCCCCACGGAGCGGGAGTGGTACGAGCAGTACTTC.

This clone was found a few times. The CDR3 DNA follows: TGTGCCAGCAGCGTATTTGCTAGCTCCTACAATGAGCAGTTCTTC. It specifies CASSVFASSYNEQFF. The rearrangement joins TRBV9 to TRBJ2-1; D gene unclear. CDR3 length equals 15 residues. V dropped 1 base and J dropped 0 bases, with 8 bases sitting between them. The germline CDR1 and CDR2 sequences are SGDLS and YYNGEE.

V gene TRBV7-2 combines with J gene TRBJ2-5; 7 bases are shared with TRBD1. This CDR3 contains 13 residues. In germline, CDR1 is SGHTA, CDR2 FQGNSA. J lost 4 bases, V lost 5 bases, and 4 bases had no gene match. The DNA of the CDR3 is TGTGCCAGCAGCAGGGGGCTAGGAGAGACCCAGTACTTC. It translates to CASSRGLGETQYF.

The chain links TRBV7-2 to TRBJ2-7, with 8 bases that match TRBD2. Unmatched junction bases numbered 6, after V lost 5 bases and J lost 3 bases. The germline V gene has CDR1 SGHTA and CDR2 FQGNSA. The CDR3 is 14 amino acids. The CDR3 protein is CASSPSGGNYEQYF. In nucleotides, the CDR3 is TGTGCCAGCAGCCCGAGCGGGGGTAACTACGAGCAGTACTTC. The full variable domain, with the rest looked up from reference TRBV7-2 and TRBJ2-7, is GAGVSQSPSNKVTEKGKDVELRCDPISGHTALYWYRQSLGQGLEFLIYFQGNSAPDKSGLPSDRFSAERTGGSVSTLTIQRTQQEDSAVYLCASSPSGGNYEQYFGPGTRLTVT.

V and J are TRBV9 and TRBJ1-2, with 7 nucleotides matching TRBD1. Germline V gene data show CDR1 as SGDLS and CDR2 as YYNGEE. The V gene end was trimmed by 3 bases and the J gene end by 4 bases; junction bases not matched to a gene: 15. This CDR3 has 17 amino acids. The CDR3 DNA reads TGTGCCAGCAGCGGAAGTTTCGACAGGGCAGTGGCCTATGGCTACACCTTC. The encoded protein is CASSGSFDRAVAYGYTF.

This clone was observed a handful of times. This rearrangement joins TRBV5-6 to TRBJ1-2, with a tentative D call TRBD1 (5 bases). This CDR3 has 15 amino acids. Germline CDR1 and CDR2: SGHDT and YYEEEE. V lost 0 bases and J lost 0, with 9 bases in between. In DNA form, the CDR3 reads TGTGCCAGCAGCTTGGTTGACAGATCTAACTATGGCTACACCTTC. Amino acid sequence: CASSLVDRSNYGYTF.

This rearrangement joins TRBV27 to TRBJ2-1; 8 bases fit TRBD1. The CDR3 totals 17 residues. CDR1 and CDR2 from the germline V gene are MNHEY and SMNVEV (reference sequence). Trimming at V came to 5 bases and at J to 6 bases, leaving 15 bases not matched to a gene. The CDR3 here is CASSNFPRDRYRNEQFF. Here the CDR3 DNA reads TGTGCCAGCAGTAATTTCCCCCGGGACAGGTATCGCAATGAGCAGTTCTTC.